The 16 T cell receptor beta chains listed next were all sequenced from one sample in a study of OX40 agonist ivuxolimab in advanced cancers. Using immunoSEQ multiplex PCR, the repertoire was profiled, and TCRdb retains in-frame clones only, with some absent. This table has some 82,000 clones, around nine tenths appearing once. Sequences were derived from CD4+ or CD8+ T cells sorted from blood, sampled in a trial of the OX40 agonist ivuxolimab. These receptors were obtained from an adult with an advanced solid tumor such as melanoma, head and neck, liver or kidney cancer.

Here the CDR3 reads CASSPTGGYTGELFF. Here the CDR3 DNA reads TGTGCCAGCAGCCCAACAGGGGGATACACCGGGGAGCTGTTTTTT. This rearrangement joins TRBV7-2 to TRBJ2-2, with 8 bases aligning to TRBD1. The CDR3 length is 15 residues. V was clipped by 5 bases and J by 3 bases; unmatched bases: 5. The germline gives CDR1 SGHTA, CDR2 FQGNSA. The entire variable domain, with the rest obtained from reference TRBV7-2 and TRBJ2-2, is as follows: GAGVSQSPSNKVTEKGKDVELRCDPISGHTALYWYRQSLGQGLEFLIYFQGNSAPDKSGLPSDRFSAERTGGSVSTLTIQRTQQEDSAVYLCASSPTGGYTGELFFGEGSRLTVL.

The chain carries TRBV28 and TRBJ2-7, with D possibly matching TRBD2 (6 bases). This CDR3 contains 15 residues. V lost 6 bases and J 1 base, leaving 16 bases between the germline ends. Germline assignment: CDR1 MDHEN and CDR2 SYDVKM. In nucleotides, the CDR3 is TGTGCCAGCAGCCCATCAGCGGGCCTTTCCTACGAGCAGTACTTC. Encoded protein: CASSPSAGLSYEQYF.

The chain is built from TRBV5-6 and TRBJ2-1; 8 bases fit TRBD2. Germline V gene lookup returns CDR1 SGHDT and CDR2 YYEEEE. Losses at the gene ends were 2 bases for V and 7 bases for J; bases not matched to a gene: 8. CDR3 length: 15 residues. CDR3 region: CASSLPAGVGNEQFF. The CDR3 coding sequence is TGTGCCAGCAGCTTACCAGCGGGAGTGGGTAATGAGCAGTTCTTC.

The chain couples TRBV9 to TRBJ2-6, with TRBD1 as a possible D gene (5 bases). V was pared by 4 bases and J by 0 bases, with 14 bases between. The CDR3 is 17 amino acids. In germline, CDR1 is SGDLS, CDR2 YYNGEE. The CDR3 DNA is TGTGCCAGCAGCTTCAGACAGTTGAGCTCTGGGGCCAACGTCCTGACTTTC. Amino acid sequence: CASSFRQLSSGANVLTF.

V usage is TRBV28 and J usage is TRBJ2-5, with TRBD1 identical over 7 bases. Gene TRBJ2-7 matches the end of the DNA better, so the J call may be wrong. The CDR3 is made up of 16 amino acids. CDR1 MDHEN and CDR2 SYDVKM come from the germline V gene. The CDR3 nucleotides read TGTGCCAGCAGTTCAACTTTCCGGGACAGTTTTTACGAGCAGTACTTC. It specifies CASSSTFRDSFYEQYF.

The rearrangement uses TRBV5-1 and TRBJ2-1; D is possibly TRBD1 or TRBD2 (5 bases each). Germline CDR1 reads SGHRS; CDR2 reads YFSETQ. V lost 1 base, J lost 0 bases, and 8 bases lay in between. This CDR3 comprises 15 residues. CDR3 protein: CASSLRGVSYNEQFF. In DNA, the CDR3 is TGCGCCAGCAGCTTGCGAGGGGTCTCCTACAATGAGCAGTTCTTC.

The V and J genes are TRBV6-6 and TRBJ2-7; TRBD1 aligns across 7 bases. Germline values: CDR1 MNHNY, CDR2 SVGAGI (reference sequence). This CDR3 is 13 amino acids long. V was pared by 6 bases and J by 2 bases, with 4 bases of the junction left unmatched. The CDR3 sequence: CASRLGGTYEQYF. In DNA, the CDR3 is TGTGCCAGCAGACTAGGGGGCACCTACGAGCAGTACTTC.

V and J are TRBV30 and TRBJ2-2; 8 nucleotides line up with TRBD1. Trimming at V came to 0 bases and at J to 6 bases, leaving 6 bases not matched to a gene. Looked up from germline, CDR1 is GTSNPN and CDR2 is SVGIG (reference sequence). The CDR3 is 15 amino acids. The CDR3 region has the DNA TGTGCCTGGAGTGTGGGCCTACAGGGGGCCGGGGAGCTGTTTTTT. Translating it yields CAWSVGLQGAGELFF.

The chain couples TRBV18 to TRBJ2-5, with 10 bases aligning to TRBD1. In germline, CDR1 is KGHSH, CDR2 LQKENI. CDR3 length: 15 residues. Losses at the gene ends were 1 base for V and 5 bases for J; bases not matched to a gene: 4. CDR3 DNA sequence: TGTGCCAGCTCACCACGGGGACAGGGGACGGAGACCCAGTACTTC. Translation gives CASSPRGQGTETQYF.

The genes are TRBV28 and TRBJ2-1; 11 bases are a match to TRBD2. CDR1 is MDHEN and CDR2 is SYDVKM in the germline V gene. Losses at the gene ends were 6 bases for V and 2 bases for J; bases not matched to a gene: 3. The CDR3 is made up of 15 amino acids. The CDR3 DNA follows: TGTGCCAGCAGCACTAGCGGGAGAACCTACAATGAGCAGTTCTTC. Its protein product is CASSTSGRTYNEQFF.

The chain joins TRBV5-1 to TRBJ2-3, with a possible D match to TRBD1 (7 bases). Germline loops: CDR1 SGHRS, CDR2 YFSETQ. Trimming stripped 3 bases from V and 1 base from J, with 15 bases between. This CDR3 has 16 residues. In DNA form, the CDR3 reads TGCGCCAGCAGCTCGGACGGAGGGACAGGCACAGATACGCAGTATTTT. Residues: CASSSDGGTGTDTQYF. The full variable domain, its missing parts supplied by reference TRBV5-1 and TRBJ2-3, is KAGVTQTPRYLIKTRGQQVTLSCSPISGHRSVSWYQQTPGQGLQFLFEYFSETQRNKGNFPGRFSGRQFSNSRSEMNVSTLELGDSALYLCASSSDGGTGTDTQYFGPGTRLTVL.

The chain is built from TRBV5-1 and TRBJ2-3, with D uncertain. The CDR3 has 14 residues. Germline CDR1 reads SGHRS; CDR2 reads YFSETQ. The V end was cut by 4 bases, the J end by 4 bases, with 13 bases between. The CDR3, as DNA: TGCGCCAGCAGCCCTGGAAGGCCTCCAGATACGCAGTATTTT. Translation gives CASSPGRPPDTQYF.

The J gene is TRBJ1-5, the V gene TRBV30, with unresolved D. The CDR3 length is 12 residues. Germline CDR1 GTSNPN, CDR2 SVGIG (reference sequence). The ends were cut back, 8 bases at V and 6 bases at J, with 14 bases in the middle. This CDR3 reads CAGGMGGQPQHF. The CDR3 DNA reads TGTGCCGGAGGTATGGGAGGTCAGCCCCAGCATTTT.

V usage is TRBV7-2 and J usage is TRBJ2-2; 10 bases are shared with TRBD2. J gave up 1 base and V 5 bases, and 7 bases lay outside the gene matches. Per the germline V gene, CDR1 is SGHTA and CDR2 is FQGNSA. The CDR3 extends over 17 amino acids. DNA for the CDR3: TGTGCCAGCAGCCCTAGCGGGAGAAGGGTGAACACCGGGGAGCTGTTTTTT. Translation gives CASSPSGRRVNTGELFF.

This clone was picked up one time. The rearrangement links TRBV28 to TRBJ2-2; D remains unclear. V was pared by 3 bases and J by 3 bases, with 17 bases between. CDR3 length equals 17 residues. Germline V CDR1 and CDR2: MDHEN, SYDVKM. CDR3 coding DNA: TGTGCCAGCAGTTTCGGTAGGGCCCCGAGGTACACCGGGGAGCTGTTTTTT. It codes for CASSFGRAPRYTGELFF.

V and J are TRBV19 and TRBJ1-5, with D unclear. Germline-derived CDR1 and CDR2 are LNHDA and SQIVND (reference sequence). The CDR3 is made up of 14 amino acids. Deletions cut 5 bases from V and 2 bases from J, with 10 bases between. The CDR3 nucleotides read TGTGCCAGTAGTTTCCCGGCCGGCAATCAGCCCCAGCATTTT. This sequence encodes CASSFPAGNQPQHF.